The next 21 T cell receptor beta chains were all read from a single sample in a study of shared clonotypes between healthy human individuals. Naivety among CD8 cells was defined by CD45RO negativity and positive CCR7 selection, thereby excluding terminally differentiated effector memory CD45RA+ cells. Assay used: immunoSEQ multiplex PCR; TCRdb lists only in-frame clones, some missing. The sample has some 2,100,000 clones; more than 85% are singletons. The sequenced sample was naive CD8+ T cells from PBMCs. These receptors were taken from a young man in good health. Some clones in this sample may be carry-over from other donors' samples.

In its sample, this clone was seen once. The CDR3 region has the DNA TGTGCCAGTAGTATGGGCCGAGGACTAGCGGGCCCCTACGAGCAGTACTTC. Residues: CASSMGRGLAGPYEQYF. This chain joins TRBV19 and TRBJ2-7, with 11 bases aligning to TRBD2. Germline CDR1 LNHDA, CDR2 SQIVND (reference sequence). J gave up 2 bases and V 3 bases, and 9 bases lay outside the gene matches. The CDR3 extends over 17 amino acids.

The V and J genes are TRBV7-9 and TRBJ2-2, with 10 bases that match TRBD1. The ends lost 1 base at V and 4 bases at J; junction bases unmatched: 6. The CDR3 spans 17 residues. The germline gives CDR1 SEHNR, CDR2 FQNEAQ (reference sequence). Written as DNA, the CDR3 is TGTGCCAGCAGCTTAGTGAGGGGACAGGGGATCACCGGGGAGCTGTTTTTT. It is translated as CASSLVRGQGITGELFF.

The chain links TRBV7-8 to TRBJ1-5; 7 bases map to TRBD1. J gave up 1 base and V 6 bases, and 9 bases lay outside the gene matches. CDR1 SGHVS and CDR2 FQNEAQ come from the germline V gene. The CDR3 is made up of 16 amino acids. CDR3 sequence (DNA): TGTGCCAGCAGTCCTGAGGGACAGCACAGCAATCAGCCCCAGCATTTT. Its translation: CASSPEGQHSNQPQHF.

The gene calls are TRBV7-9 and TRBJ2-2; tentatively, D is TRBD1 (6 bases). Germline-derived CDR1 and CDR2 are SEHNR and FQNEAQ (reference sequence). The CDR3 length is 13 residues. CDR3 protein: CASLGANTGELFF. The CDR3, as DNA: TGTGCTAGCCTGGGGGCCAACACCGGGGAGCTGTTTTTT.

The chain recombines TRBV7-9 with TRBJ2-7; D may be TRBD2 (6 bases). CDR3 length: 13 amino acids. Trimming pared 5 bases from V and 5 bases from J, leaving 13 bases between. Germline V gene sequence: CDR1 SEHNR, CDR2 FQNEAQ (reference sequence). CDR3 loop: CASSPRGGDEQYF. The CDR3 DNA sequence: TGTGCCAGCAGCCCGAGGGGAGGAGACGAGCAGTACTTC.

CDR3 sequence: CASRLARTSGSPYEQYF. Written as DNA, the CDR3 is TGTGCAAGTCGCTTAGCGCGGACTAGCGGGAGTCCCTACGAGCAGTACTTC. The genes are TRBV12-2 and TRBJ2-7; the D call TRBD2 from the table was never checked on the DNA. TRBV12-2 is an annotated pseudogene. The CDR3 has 17 residues.

This clone was picked up a small number of times. V gene TRBV5-5 combines with J gene TRBJ1-1; 7 bases are a match to TRBD1. The germline V gene has CDR1 SGHKS and CDR2 YYEKEE (reference sequence). Trimming cost V 1 base and J 1 base; bases outside gene matches: 4. There are 15 residues in the CDR3. CDR3: CASSLRGQRNTEAFF. CDR3 nucleotides: TGTGCCAGCAGCTTGAGGGGGCAGAGGAACACTGAAGCTTTCTTT.

This clone was picked up one time. The rearrangement joins TRBV4-1 to TRBJ2-3; D is perhaps TRBD1 (6 bases). This CDR3 spans 17 amino acids. V was cut by 1 base and J by 5 bases, with 19 bases left in between. The germline CDR1 and CDR2 sequences are MGHRA and YSYEKL. The CDR3 region is CASSQANPNRVGDTQYF. DNA of the CDR3: TGCGCCAGCAGCCAAGCCAACCCCAACAGGGTGGGAGATACGCAGTATTTT.

The rearrangement links TRBV5-6 to TRBJ1-1; D is uncertain. This CDR3 region has 15 residues. CDR1 SGHDT and CDR2 YYEEEE come from the germline V gene. Trimming pared 4 bases from V and 1 base from J, leaving 14 bases between. CDR3 coding DNA: TGTGCCAGCAGCGGGATCAGGAGAGCGAACACTGAAGCTTTCTTT. Translated, it gives CASSGIRRANTEAFF.

The chain has TRBV4-1 and TRBJ1-1; D may be TRBD1 (5 bases). The length of the CDR3 is 13 residues. Germline V CDR1 and CDR2: MGHRA, YSYEKL. Trimming took off 1 base at V and 5 bases at J, with 8 bases between the two ends. DNA of the CDR3: TGCGCCAGCAGCCAAGTCCCAGGGACTGAAGCTTTCTTT. As protein: CASSQVPGTEAFF.

The chain employs TRBV15 and TRBJ2-1; 8 bases fit TRBD1. Losses at the gene ends were 3 bases for V and 0 bases for J; bases not matched to a gene: 4. Germline V gene data show CDR1 as LNHNV and CDR2 as YYDKDF (reference sequence). The CDR3 totals 16 residues. DNA for the CDR3: TGTGCCACCAGCAGGGACAGGGCTGACTCCTACAATGAGCAGTTCTTC. Its protein product is CATSRDRADSYNEQFF.

Regarding this clone: This specimen includes other DNA sequences encoding the same CDR3. The genes are TRBV27 and TRBJ2-2; D is undetermined. The CDR3 contains 13 residues. Germline CDR1 is MNHEY and CDR2 is SMNVEV (reference sequence). Trimming shortened V by 5 bases and J by 4 bases, and 8 bases separated the two germline ends. CDR3 DNA: TGTGCCAGCAGTCTTAGCCTCACCGGGGAGCTGTTTTTT. Encoded protein: CASSLSLTGELFF.

The CDR3 nucleotides read TGCAGCGTCTCCGGGACTAGCGGGAGAGGTTCCTACAATGAGCAGTTCTTC. Residues: CSVSGTSGRGSYNEQFF. V is TRBV29-1 and J is TRBJ2-1; 14 bases match TRBD2. The J segment lost 1 base and the V segment lost 6 bases, leaving 8 bases of the junction unmatched. Germline V CDR1 and CDR2: SQVTM, ANQGSEA. The length of the CDR3 is 17 residues.

V usage is TRBV5-1 and J usage is TRBJ1-3, with D perhaps matching TRBD1 (6 bases). The CDR3 is 16 residues long. Germline CDR1 is SGHRS and CDR2 is YFSETQ. The V end lost 0 bases, the J end lost 4 bases, and 14 bases lay between the germline ends. In nucleotides, the CDR3 is TGCGCCAGCAGCTTGGCCGTTGTTGGACAGGGAAACACCATATATTTT. It codes for CASSLAVVGQGNTIYF.

V and J are TRBV27 and TRBJ2-5, with TRBD1 matching over 7 bases. Germline-derived CDR1 and CDR2 are MNHEY and SMNVEV (reference sequence). V lost 3 bases and J lost 0; bases outside the gene matches: 13. This CDR3 contains 18 residues. The CDR3 sequence is CASSFPFRGQKDQETQYF. In nucleotides, the CDR3 is TGTGCCAGCAGTTTTCCCTTTCGGGGACAGAAAGACCAAGAGACCCAGTACTTC.

The V gene is TRBV7-9, the J gene TRBJ2-7; tentatively, D is TRBD2 (5 bases). Deletions cut 5 bases from V and 0 bases from J, with 17 bases between. CDR1 SEHNR and CDR2 FQNEAQ come from the germline V gene (reference sequence). This CDR3 comprises 16 residues. The CDR3 nucleotides are TGTGCCAGCAGCCGAGGCGAGGGCCCGAGCTCCTACGAGCAGTACTTC. Translating it yields CASSRGEGPSSYEQYF.

This clone was observed a single time. Other DNA sequences in this specimen translate into the identical CDR3. This chain uses TRBV27 with TRBJ2-7; D is unclear. The CDR3 consists of 14 residues. Germline assignment: CDR1 MNHEY and CDR2 SMNVEV (reference sequence). Trimming stripped 2 bases from V and 1 base from J, with 9 bases between. The DNA of the CDR3 is TGTGCCAGCAGTTTACTGGCAGGATCCTACGAGCAGTACTTC. Its translation is CASSLLAGSYEQYF.

This sequence joins TRBV5-6 and TRBJ2-7, with D hard to call. The CDR3 is made up of 15 amino acids. V lost 4 bases and J lost 5, with 19 bases in between. The germline CDR1 and CDR2 sequences are SGHDT and YYEEEE. CDR3 amino acids: CASSPRPGSLNEQYF. In DNA, the CDR3 is TGTGCCAGCAGCCCGAGACCGGGTTCCCTTAACGAGCAGTACTTC.

This clone has only one observation. The genes are TRBV2 and TRBJ2-3; 8 bases map to TRBD2. This CDR3 contains 18 residues. Germline V gene lookup returns CDR1 SNHLY and CDR2 FYNNEI. The J segment lost 2 bases and the V segment lost 8 bases, leaving 18 bases of the junction unmatched. The CDR3 region has the DNA TGTGCCAGCGTTTCCCCCCGGGAGGGCACGGCACCCACAGATACGCAGTATTTT. The encoded protein is CASVSPREGTAPTDTQYF.

The V gene is TRBV5-5, the J gene TRBJ1-1; 10 positions match TRBD1. Unmatched junction bases numbered 6, after V lost 3 bases and J lost 4 bases. This CDR3 spans 15 amino acids. From germline, CDR1 is SGHKS and CDR2 YYEKEE (reference sequence). The chain's CDR3 is CASSSTGGGGTEAFF. CDR3 bases: TGTGCCAGCAGCTCGACAGGGGGCGGGGGCACTGAAGCTTTCTTT.

This chain links TRBV28 with TRBJ2-2; no clear D gene. CDR3 length: 16 amino acids. Germline V gene sequence: CDR1 MDHEN, CDR2 SYDVKM. V lost 1 base and J 8 bases, leaving 17 bases between the germline ends. The CDR3 DNA sequence: TGTGCCAGCAGTTTATCCTTCGGTGGCCGGCTTGGGGAGCTGTTTTTT. Amino acid sequence: CASSLSFGGRLGELFF.